The subject of this entry is one T cell receptor beta chain. This specimen comes from a study of blood T cell repertoires in COVID-19. Study overall: Both acute and convalescent COVID-19 samples were obtained from the United States, Italy and Spain. From T cells, B-cell-depleted T cells, or PBMCs came the material, which was cDNA or gDNA.

Original data processing: Estimated nucleated cell counts came from reference gene primer amplification. This table comes from immunoSEQ multiplex PCR, and its TCRdb copy is limited to in-frame clones, with some not included. The V and J calls and clone size come from that table; D and trimming were worked out from the DNA. The table includes around 300,000 clones, around nine tenths detected once. This CDR3 spans 14 amino acids. V lost 5 bases, J lost 9 bases, and 9 bases stayed unmatched. The germline V gene encodes CDR1 SGHTA and CDR2 FQGTGA. The J gene is TRBJ1-2, the V gene TRBV7-3; 10 bases map to TRBD1. Material: peripheral blood. The TCR was taken from a man aged 50-60 years with acute or convalescent COVID-19. CDR3 sequence (DNA): TGTGCCAGCAGCGCTACCGGGACAGGGGTCAGCTACACCTTC. Residues: CASSATGTGVSYTF.